This T cell receptor beta chain was documented in a study of blood T cell repertoires in COVID-19. Across the whole study: COVID-19 samples collected from the United States, Italy and Spain covered acute and convalescent phases. T cells, B-cell-depleted T cells, or PBMCs supplied cDNA or gDNA.

Methods used by the authors: Estimation of nucleated cell counts was performed using reference gene primer amplification. The table came from immunoSEQ multiplex PCR; TCRdb's copy has only in-frame clones and leaves some out. Clone size and the V and J calls come from that table; the DNA yielded D and trimming. This repertoire shows some 240,000 clones, 87% found once; its top ten account for roughly 7.8%. Germline CDR1 is KGHSH and CDR2 is LQKENI. This CDR3 has 18 amino acids. The ends were cut back, 0 bases at V and 9 bases at J, with 23 bases in the middle. Sequenced sample: peripheral blood. This receptor was obtained from a man in his fifties or sixties who had recovered from COVID-19. The rearrangement links TRBV18 to TRBJ2-2; TRBD2 is a possible D gene (5 bases). CDR3 amino acids: CASSPPSWVGSCCRELFF. The DNA for the CDR3 is TGTGCCAGCTCACCACCAAGCTGGGTGGGGAGTTGTTGCCGGGAGCTGTTTTTT.